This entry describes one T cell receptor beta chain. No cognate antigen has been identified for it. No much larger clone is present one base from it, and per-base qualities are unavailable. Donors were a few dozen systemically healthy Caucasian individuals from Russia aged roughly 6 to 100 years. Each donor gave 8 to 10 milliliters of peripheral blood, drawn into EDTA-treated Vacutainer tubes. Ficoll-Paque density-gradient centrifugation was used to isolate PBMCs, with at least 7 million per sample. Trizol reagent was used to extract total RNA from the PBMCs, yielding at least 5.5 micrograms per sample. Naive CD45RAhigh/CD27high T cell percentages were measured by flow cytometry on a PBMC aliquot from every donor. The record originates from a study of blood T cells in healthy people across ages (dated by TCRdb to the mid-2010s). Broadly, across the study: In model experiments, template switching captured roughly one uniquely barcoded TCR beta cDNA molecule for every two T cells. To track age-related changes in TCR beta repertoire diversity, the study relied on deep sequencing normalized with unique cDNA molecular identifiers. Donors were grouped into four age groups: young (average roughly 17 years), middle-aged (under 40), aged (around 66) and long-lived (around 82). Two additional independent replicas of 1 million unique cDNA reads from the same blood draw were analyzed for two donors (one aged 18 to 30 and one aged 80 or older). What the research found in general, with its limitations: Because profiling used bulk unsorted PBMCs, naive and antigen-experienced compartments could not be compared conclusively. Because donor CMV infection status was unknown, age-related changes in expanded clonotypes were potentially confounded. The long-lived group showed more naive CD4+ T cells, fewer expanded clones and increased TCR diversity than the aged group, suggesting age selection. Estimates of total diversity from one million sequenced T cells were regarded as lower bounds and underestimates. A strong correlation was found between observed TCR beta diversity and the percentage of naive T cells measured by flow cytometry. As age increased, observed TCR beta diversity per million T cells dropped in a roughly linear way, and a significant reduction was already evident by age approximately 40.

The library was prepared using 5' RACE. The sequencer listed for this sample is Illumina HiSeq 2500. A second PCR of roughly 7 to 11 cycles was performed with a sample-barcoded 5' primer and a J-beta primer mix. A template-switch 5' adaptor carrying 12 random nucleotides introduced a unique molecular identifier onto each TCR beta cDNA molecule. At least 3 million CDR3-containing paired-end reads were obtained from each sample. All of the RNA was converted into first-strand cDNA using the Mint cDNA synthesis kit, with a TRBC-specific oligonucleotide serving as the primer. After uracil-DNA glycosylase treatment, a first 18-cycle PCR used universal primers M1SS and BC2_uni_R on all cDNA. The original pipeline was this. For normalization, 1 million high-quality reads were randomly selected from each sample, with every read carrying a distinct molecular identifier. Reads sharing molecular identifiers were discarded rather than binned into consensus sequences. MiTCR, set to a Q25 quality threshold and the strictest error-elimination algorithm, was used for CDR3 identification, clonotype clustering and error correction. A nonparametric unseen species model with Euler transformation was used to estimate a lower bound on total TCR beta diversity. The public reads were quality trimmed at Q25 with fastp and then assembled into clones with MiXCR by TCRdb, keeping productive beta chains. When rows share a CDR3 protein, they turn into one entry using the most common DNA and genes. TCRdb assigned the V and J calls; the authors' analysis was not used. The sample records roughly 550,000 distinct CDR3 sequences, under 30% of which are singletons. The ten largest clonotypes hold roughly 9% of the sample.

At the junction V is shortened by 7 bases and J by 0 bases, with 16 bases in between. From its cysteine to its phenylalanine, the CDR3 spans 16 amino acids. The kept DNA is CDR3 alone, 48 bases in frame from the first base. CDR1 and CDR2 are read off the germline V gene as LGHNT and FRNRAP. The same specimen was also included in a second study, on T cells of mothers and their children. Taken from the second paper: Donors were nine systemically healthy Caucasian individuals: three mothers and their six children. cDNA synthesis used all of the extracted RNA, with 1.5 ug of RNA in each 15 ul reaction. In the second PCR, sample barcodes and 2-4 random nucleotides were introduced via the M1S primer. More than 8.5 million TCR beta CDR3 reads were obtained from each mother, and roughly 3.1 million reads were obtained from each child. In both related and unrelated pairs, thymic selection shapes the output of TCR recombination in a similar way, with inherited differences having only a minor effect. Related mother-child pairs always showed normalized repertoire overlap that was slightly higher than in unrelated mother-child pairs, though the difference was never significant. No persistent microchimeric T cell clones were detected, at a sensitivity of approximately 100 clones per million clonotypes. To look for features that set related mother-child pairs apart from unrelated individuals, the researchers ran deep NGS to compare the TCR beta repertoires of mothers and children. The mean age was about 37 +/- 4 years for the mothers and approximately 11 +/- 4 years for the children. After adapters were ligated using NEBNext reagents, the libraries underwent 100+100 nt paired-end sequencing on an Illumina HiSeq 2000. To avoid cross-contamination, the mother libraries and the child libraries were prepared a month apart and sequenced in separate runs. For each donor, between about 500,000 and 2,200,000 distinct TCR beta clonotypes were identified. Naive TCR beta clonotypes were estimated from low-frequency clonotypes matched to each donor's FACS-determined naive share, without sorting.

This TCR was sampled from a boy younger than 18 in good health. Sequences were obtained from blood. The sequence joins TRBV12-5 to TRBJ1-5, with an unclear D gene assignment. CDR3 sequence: CASANSQDYSNQPQHF. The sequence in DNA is TGTGCTAGTGCTAACAGTCAGGATTATAGCAATCAGCCCCAGCATTTT.